This T cell receptor beta chain was captured by sequencing in a study of Graves' ophthalmopathy and Graves' hyperthyroidism. At the level of the study: Ophthalmopathy not arising within 18 months of follow-up defined hyperthyroidism as stable.

This CDR3 has 18 residues. The germline V gene encodes CDR1 SGHAT and CDR2 FQNNGV. Hyperthyroidism patients were newly diagnosed, ill under 2 months, and aged 18 to 65 years. Comment on this clonotype: A read error is likely, as this CDR3 ends without the conserved phenylalanine or tryptophan.

CDR3 regions of TCR beta were amplified from RNA transcripts. Following a first-round RT-PCR that used HTBI primers, a second-round multiplex PCR was carried out. TCRdb recomputed calls from the multiplex PCR reads with MiXCR, one row per CDR3 protein. The sample contains a few hundred thousand distinct CDR3 sequences, less than 40% of which appear only once. The chain combines TRBV11-2 with TRBJ1-5; maybe TRBD1 (5 bases). The TCR sequence derives from an adult man with Graves' hyperthyroidism. Sequencing was carried out using peripheral blood or thyroid tissue (not recorded which). The CDR3 region has the DNA TGTGCCGGCAGCTTAGATCAGGGCGCCTTAGAGGTAGATCAGCCCCAGCATCTT. Its protein is CAGSLDQGALEVDQPQHL.